The TCR beta chain described here comes from a study of CD8 T cells in ankylosing spondylitis. The CDR3 contains 14 residues. With 4 bases clipped from V and 6 bases from J, the junction kept 6 bases outside the gene matches. Germline loops: CDR1 MNHEY, CDR2 SMNVEV (reference sequence). This clonotype ranks as medium-sized (0.01 to 0.1%). TCRdb called the 5' RACE reads again in MiXCR, with one record for every CDR3 protein. The table lists 250,000 or so distinct CDR3 sequences, about 20% of them singletons. V is TRBV27 and J is TRBJ2-7; 10 nucleotides match TRBD1. Sample: blood, either unsorted or a sorted T cell fraction (not recorded which). The clonotype originates from a male donor with ankylosing spondylitis or in good health (not recorded which). The CDR3 nucleotides read TGTGCCAGCAGTTCCGGGACAGGGGTTAGCGAGCAGTACTTC. It codes for CASSSGTGVSEQYF.